Listed here are 18 T cell receptor beta chains from one sample, sequenced in a study of healthy donors' naive CD4 and CD8 T cells. Starting from roughly 0.45 ug of total RNA, TCR libraries were made with linear amplification. One entry per CDR3 protein, called by TCRdb with MiXCR from the reads. The sample holds around 180,000 distinct CDR3 sequences, about four fifths seen once. Sequences were obtained from naive CD4+ and CD8+ T cells sorted from blood, pooled from several donors. The receptors come from a pool of human donors in good health; the sample pools cells from several healthy donors.

The V call is TRBV5-4, the J call TRBJ2-1, with D uncertain. With 4 bases removed from V and 4 bases from J, the gap between germline ends came to 21 bases. This CDR3 has 17 amino acids. Germline CDR1 SGHNT, CDR2 YYREEE (reference sequence). CDR3 region: CASSPESAHIRYNEQFF. The CDR3 DNA sequence: TGTGCCAGCAGCCCGGAATCAGCGCACATTCGATACAATGAGCAGTTCTTC.

The sample holds a few counts of this clonotype. This chain joins TRBV29-1 and TRBJ1-2; D ambiguous. Trimming took off 4 bases at V and 6 bases at J, with 9 bases between the two ends. Germline assignment: CDR1 SQVTM and CDR2 ANQGSEA. The CDR3 is 11 residues long. This chain's CDR3 is CSVAGPHGYTF. In DNA form, the CDR3 reads TGCAGCGTTGCGGGTCCTCATGGCTACACCTTC.

This clonotype has a single count. The chain has TRBV28 and TRBJ1-2; TRBD1 agrees at 10 bases. CDR1 MDHEN and CDR2 SYDVKM come from the germline V gene. The junction had 12 bases not matched to a gene; V was cut back by 5 bases and J by 9 bases. The length of the CDR3 is 15 residues. The CDR3 spells CASSHTTGGGESYTF. CDR3 nucleotide sequence: TGTGCCAGCAGTCATACGACAGGGGGCGGTGAGAGCTACACCTTC.

The chain employs TRBV4-3 and TRBJ1-5; D possibly corresponds to TRBD1 (5 bases). The germline V gene has CDR1 LGHNA and CDR2 YSLEER. CDR3 length equals 17 residues. Trimming removed 1 base from V and 7 bases from J, with 20 bases in between. The CDR3 sequence: CASSQGEGASADQPQHF. Written as DNA, the CDR3 is TGCGCCAGCAGCCAAGGGGAAGGGGCTTCGGCAGACCAGCCCCAGCATTTT.

This clonotype is classed as medium-sized (0.01 to 0.1%). The chain couples TRBV11-2 to TRBJ2-3; 7 bases are shared with TRBD1. The CDR3 loop spans 20 amino acids. Germline assignment: CDR1 SGHAT and CDR2 FQNNGV. J was trimmed by 0 bases and V by 1 base; bases with no gene match: 16. CDR3 nucleotide sequence: TGTGCCAGCAGCTTAGCCAAGGACAGGAAAGTCCTCATTAGCACAGATACGCAGTATTTT. This encodes CASSLAKDRKVLISTDTQYF.

This chain links TRBV10-3 with TRBJ2-3; D unresolved. Trimming removed 10 bases at V and 0 bases at J, with 20 bases between. The CDR3 runs 16 residues. Germline V gene lookup returns CDR1 ENHRY and CDR2 SYGVKD. CDR3 region: CATVSAGRISTDTQYF. Here the CDR3 DNA reads TGTGCCACCGTTTCGGCTGGGCGTATTAGCACAGATACGCAGTATTTT.

This clonotype was picked up one time. The CDR3 DNA sequence: TGTGCCTGGAGCGATGACAGTGTGGTGCTGTACTTC. It is translated as CAWSDDSVVLYF. The chain uses TRBV30 and TRBJ2-7; weak D call: TRBD1 (5 bases). The V gene lost 3 bases and the J gene lost 12 bases, with 18 bases spanning the gap. The germline gives CDR1 GTSNPN, CDR2 SVGIG (reference sequence). The CDR3 is made up of 12 amino acids.

The V call is TRBV30, the J call TRBJ1-5; D call uncertain. Trimming removed 5 bases at V and 1 base at J, with 9 bases between. There are 13 residues in the CDR3. Germline CDR1 GTSNPN, CDR2 SVGIG (reference sequence). The CDR3 DNA sequence: TGTGCCTGGTCCAGGAGAAGCAATCAGCCCCAGCATTTT. It codes for CAWSRRSNQPQHF.

Only a few counts were recorded for this clonotype. The chain joins TRBV6-5 to TRBJ2-1; no definite D call. Germline lookup yields CDR1 MNHEY and CDR2 SVGAGI. The V and J ends lost 6 bases and 2 bases respectively, with 5 bases between them. CDR3 length: 12 residues. In DNA form, the CDR3 reads TGTGCCAGCAGGCACGCCTACAATGAGCAGTTCTTC. It codes for CASRHAYNEQFF.

The chain has TRBV27 and TRBJ1-2; maybe TRBD1 (6 bases). The V end lost 4 bases, the J end lost 2 bases, and 11 bases lay between the germline ends. CDR3 length: 14 amino acids. Germline CDR1 reads MNHEY; CDR2 reads SMNVEV (reference sequence). For the CDR3, the DNA is TGTGCCAGCAGTTCCTGGACAGAAAACTATGGCTACACCTTC. Amino acid sequence: CASSSWTENYGYTF.

There are a few counts of this clonotype. This chain connects TRBV6-1 to TRBJ2-7, with TRBD2 matching 10 bases. Germline V gene lookup returns CDR1 MNHNS and CDR2 SASEGT. This CDR3 has 18 residues. V trimming: 1 base; J trimming: 6 bases; junction bases outside the gene matches: 15. CDR3: CASSEGSSLAGDGGEQYF. CDR3 bases: TGTGCCAGCAGTGAAGGAAGTTCGCTAGCGGGGGATGGAGGCGAGCAGTACTTC.

This clonotype was found a few times. The chain combines TRBV19 with TRBJ1-1, with D possibly matching TRBD1 (5 bases). The V gene lost 3 bases and the J gene lost 3 bases, with 8 bases spanning the gap. The CDR3 length is 13 residues. Germline values: CDR1 LNHDA, CDR2 SQIVND (reference sequence). CDR3: CASSITGDTEAFF. The DNA for the CDR3 is TGTGCCAGTAGTATCACGGGGGACACTGAAGCTTTCTTT.

Concerning this clonotype itself: The junction differs from germline at one of its ends, possibly a read error. The chain is built from TRBV11-1 and TRBJ2-1; TRBD2 matches 11 bases. This CDR3 contains 15 residues. Germline assignment: CDR1 SGHAT and CDR2 FQDESV (reference sequence). CDR3 region: CASSPGLTTSGSPYF. The CDR3 coding sequence is TGTGCCAGCAGCCCCGGACTAACTACTAGCGGGAGTCCCTACTTC.

The chain recombines TRBV6-2 or TRBV6-3 with TRBJ2-7; D unresolved. Germline CDR1 and CDR2: MNHEY and SVGEGT. V shed 2 bases and J shed 3 bases, with 8 bases lying between them. This CDR3 is built from 13 residues. The CDR3 is CASSYKSSYEQYF. The CDR3 DNA reads TGTGCCAGCAGTTACAAGTCAAGCTACGAGCAGTACTTC.

This chain links TRBV29-1 with TRBJ2-2; 12 bases align to TRBD2. This CDR3 is 17 amino acids long. Germline V gives CDR1 SQVTM, CDR2 ANQGSEA. Losses at the gene ends were 6 bases for V and 2 bases for J; bases not matched to a gene: 10. The DNA for the CDR3 is TGCAGCGTCCGCCGGACTAGCGGGACCCCTAACACCGGGGAGCTGTTTTTT. Translation: CSVRRTSGTPNTGELFF.

J is TRBJ2-2 and V is TRBV19; D is ambiguous. The CDR3 is 15 residues long. The V gene's germline CDR1 is LNHDA and CDR2 SQIVND (reference sequence). The V end was cut by 1 base, the J end by 4 bases, with 10 bases between. The CDR3 reads CASSIARFGTGELFF. The CDR3 nucleotides read TGTGCCAGTAGTATAGCTCGCTTCGGCACCGGGGAGCTGTTTTTT. The whole variable domain, remainder taken from reference TRBV19 and TRBJ2-2, is DGGITQSPKYLFRKEGQNVTLSCEQNLNHDAMYWYRQDPGQGLRLIYYSQIVNDFQKGDIAEGYSVSREKKESFPLTVTSAQKNPTAFYLCASSIARFGTGELFFGEGSRLTVL.

V and J are TRBV30 and TRBJ2-3; D unclear. Between the trimmed V and J ends, which lost 3 bases and 2 bases, there was a span of 9 bases. This CDR3 contains 13 residues. From germline, CDR1 is GTSNPN and CDR2 SVGIG (reference sequence). The CDR3 is CAWRTGNTDTQYF. Here the CDR3 DNA reads TGTGCCTGGAGAACGGGTAACACAGATACGCAGTATTTT.

The chain joins TRBV12-3 or TRBV12-4 to TRBJ2-5; TRBD2 is a possible D gene (7 bases). The CDR3 totals 16 residues. V lost 6 bases and J lost 0, with 17 bases in between. This CDR3 reads CASRKQGLTNQETQYF. DNA of the CDR3: TGTGCCAGCAGAAAACAGGGACTAACCAACCAAGAGACCCAGTACTTC.